This T cell receptor beta chain was recorded in a study of shared clonotypes between healthy human individuals. CD4+ cell separation produced CD45RA+ naive and CD45RA-negative memory subsets. Using immunoSEQ multiplex PCR, the repertoire was profiled, and TCRdb retains in-frame clones only, with some absent. The sample lists over 150,000 clones; approximately 60% were seen once. CDR1 is MNHEY, CDR2 SMNVEV, per germline (reference sequence). The length of the CDR3 is 14 residues. The ends were cut back, 6 bases at V and 0 bases at J, with 8 bases in the middle. The source of this sequence is a man aged 25-40 years in good health. Specimen: memory CD4+ T cells sorted from blood. Subset specified: CD45RA-negative fraction. The rearrangement joins TRBV27 to TRBJ2-2, with D hard to call. The CDR3 reads CASRTKSNTGELFF. The CDR3 coding sequence is TGTGCCAGCAGGACAAAATCGAACACCGGGGAGCTGTTTTTT.